This T cell receptor (beta chain) was captured in a study of CD8+ T cells in alopecia areata. Findings and caveats of the study: Alphabeta T cells residing in normal skin are also sequenced in scalp samples. Greater clonality was observed in lesional scalp samples, especially alopecia totalis/universalis, versus normal scalp.

The CDR3 spans 13 residues. Germline V lookup: CDR1 SNHLY, CDR2 FYNNEI. Deletions cut 4 bases from V and 0 bases from J, with 1 base between. Extraction of RNA preceded its reverse transcription into cDNA, which served as the sequencing template. Clones were read by immunoSEQ multiplex PCR, and TCRdb kept only the in-frame ones, dropping some. This repertoire shows some 120,000 clones, 40% to 55% found once; its top ten account for approximately 10%. PBMCs yielded sorted CD4+ and CD8+ T cells. This clone was recorded only once. Its antigen is currently unknown. Material: NKG2D-low CD8+ T cells sorted from blood. The receptor's source is a human donor with alopecia areata. The V call is TRBV2, the J call TRBJ2-6; D not resolved. CDR3 bases: TGTGCCAGCAGTGGCTCTGGGGCCAACGTCCTGACTTTC. Translation: CASSGSGANVLTF.